The clone carrying this T cell receptor beta chain qualifies as medium-sized. Its antigen is unidentified. The sample comes from a study of breast tumors, draining lymph nodes, adjacent tissues. V gave up 4 bases and J gave up 6 bases; unmatched junction bases: 6. Germline V CDR1 and CDR2: SGDLS, YYNGEE. CDR3 length equals 15 residues. General study results and limits: Compared with basal-like, luminal-like tumors shared significantly more repertoire with nontumor tissue. Compared with lymph nodes, tumors were less diverse; compared with nontumor tissue, more.

Using its own MiXCR run on the multiplex PCR reads, TCRdb lists one record per CDR3 protein. Of about 13,000 distinct CDR3 sequences listed, approximately 60% are singletons. The sample taken for sequencing was tumor-adjacent breast tissue. This chain connects TRBV9 to TRBJ2-2, with 10 bases fitting TRBD1. The receptor comes from a female donor with breast cancer. Some clones in this sample may be carry-over from other donors' samples. CDR3 sequence (DNA): TGTGCCAGCAGCCCGGGACAGGGGAGGGCCGGGGAGCTGTTTTTT. Translation gives CASSPGQGRAGELFF.